Listed below are T cell receptor beta chains from one sample, sequenced in a study of blood T cell repertoires in COVID-19. The table came from immunoSEQ multiplex PCR; TCRdb's copy has only in-frame clones and leaves some out. The sample contains about 220,000 clones, less than 90% of which appear only once. Sequenced input: peripheral blood. Receptors were obtained from a man aged 35 to 55 with active or convalescent COVID-19. Each CDR3 is given with its conserved first and last residue. A D gene is named only where the DNA matches it firmly. Some rows have no size entry. The others give once, few or many, or a class for an expanded clone.

J gene,D gene,V gene,clone size,CDR3 protein,CDR3 DNA
TRBJ1-1,.,TRBV12-3/TRBV12-4,few,CASSLNRNTEAFF,TGTGCCAGCAGCCTAAATCGTAACACTGAAGCTTTCTTT
TRBJ2-2,TRBD1,TRBV6-2/TRBV6-3,.,CASNPGQGDTGELFF,TGTGCCAGCAACCCGGGACAGGGGGACACCGGGGAGCTGTTTTTT
TRBJ1-1,TRBD1,TRBV2,.,CASSAGQGRPEAFF,TGTGCCAGCAGCGCCGGACAGGGTCGTCCTGAAGCTTTCTTT
TRBJ2-3,.,TRBV12-3/TRBV12-4,.,CASSLDRDTQYF,TGTGCCAGCAGTTTAGACAGAGATACGCAGTATTTT
TRBJ1-2,.,TRBV3-1/TRBV3-2,.,CASSLINREDGYTF,TGTGCCAGCAGCCTTATCAATAGGGAGGATGGCTACACCTTC
TRBJ2-1,TRBD2,TRBV4-1,.,CASSQGFSGSRNEQFF,TGCGCCAGCAGCCAAGGCTTTAGCGGGAGCCGCAATGAGCAGTTCTTC
TRBJ2-3,TRBD2,TRBV6-2/TRBV6-3,.,CASSYRTSGRGTDTQYF,TGTGCCAGCAGTTACCGGACTAGCGGGAGGGGCACAGATACGCAGTATTTT
TRBJ1-5,.,TRBV30,.,CAWSVGQLDQPQHF,TGTGCCTGGAGTGTTGGACAGTTGGATCAGCCCCAGCATTTT
TRBJ1-1,.,TRBV5-1,.,CASSFMQGTNTEAFF,TGCGCCAGCAGCTTTATGCAGGGAACGAACACTGAAGCTTTCTTT
TRBJ2-1,.,TRBV18,.,CASSSRRSGTYNEQFF,TGTGCCAGCTCATCTCGCCGTAGCGGCACCTACAATGAGCAGTTCTTC
TRBJ2-7,.,TRBV7-9,.,CASRSTSQSSYEQYF,TGTGCCAGCAGGTCTACTAGCCAAAGCTCCTACGAGCAGTACTTC
TRBJ2-7,.,TRBV2,once,CASSAENSYEQYF,TGTGCCAGCAGTGCGGAGAATTCCTACGAGCAGTACTTC
TRBJ1-1,TRBD1,TRBV28,.,CASSLRTGFTEAFF,TGTGCCAGCAGTTTAAGGACAGGGTTCACTGAAGCTTTCTTT
TRBJ2-7,.,TRBV10-2,.,CASSESSPQQYF,TGCGCCAGCAGTGAGTCGAGCCCGCAGCAGTACTTC
TRBJ2-7,.,TRBV5-1,.,CASSLIGGLVYEQYF,TGCGCCAGCAGCTTAATTGGGGGACTTGTCTACGAGCAGTACTTC
TRBJ2-3,TRBD1,TRBV5-6,.,CASSPMTGAYSTDTQYF,TGTGCCAGCAGTCCCATGACAGGGGCCTATAGCACAGATACGCAGTATTTT
TRBJ1-5,.,TRBV4-1,.,CASSQDLAQTRPHNQPQHF,TGCGCCAGCAGCCAAGATCTAGCACAGACCCGACCTCACAATCAGCCCCAGCATTTT
TRBJ1-1,.,TRBV19,.,CASSFRGGAWTEAFF,TGTGCCAGTAGTTTTCGGGGGGGCGCGTGGACTGAAGCTTTCTTT
TRBJ1-6,.,TRBV7-2,.,CASTWSARNSPLHF,TGTGCCAGCACATGGAGTGCGCGAAATTCACCCCTCCACTTT